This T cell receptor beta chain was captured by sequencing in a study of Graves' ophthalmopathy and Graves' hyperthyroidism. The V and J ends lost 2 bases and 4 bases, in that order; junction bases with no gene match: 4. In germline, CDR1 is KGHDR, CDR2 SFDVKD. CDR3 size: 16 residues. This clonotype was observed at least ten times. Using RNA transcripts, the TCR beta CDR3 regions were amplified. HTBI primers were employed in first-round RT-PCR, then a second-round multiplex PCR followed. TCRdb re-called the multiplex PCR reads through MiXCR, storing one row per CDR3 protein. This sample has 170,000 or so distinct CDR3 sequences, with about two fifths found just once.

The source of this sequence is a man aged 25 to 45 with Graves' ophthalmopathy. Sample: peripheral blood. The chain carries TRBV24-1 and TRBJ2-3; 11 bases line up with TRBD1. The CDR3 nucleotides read TGTGCCACCAGTGATTGGGGGACAGGGGGACCAGATACGCAGTATTTT. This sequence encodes CATSDWGTGGPDTQYF.